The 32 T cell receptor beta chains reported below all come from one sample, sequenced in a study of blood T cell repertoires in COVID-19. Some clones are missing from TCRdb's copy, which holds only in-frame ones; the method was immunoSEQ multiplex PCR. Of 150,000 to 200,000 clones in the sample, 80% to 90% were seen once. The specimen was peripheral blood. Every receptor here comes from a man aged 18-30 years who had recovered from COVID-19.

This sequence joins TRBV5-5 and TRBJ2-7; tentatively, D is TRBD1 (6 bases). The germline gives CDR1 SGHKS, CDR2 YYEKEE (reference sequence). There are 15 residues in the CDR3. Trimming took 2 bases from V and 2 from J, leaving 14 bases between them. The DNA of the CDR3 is TGTGCCAGCAGCTTAAGGGGGTTGGACCCCTACGAGCAGTACTTC. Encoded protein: CASSLRGLDPYEQYF.

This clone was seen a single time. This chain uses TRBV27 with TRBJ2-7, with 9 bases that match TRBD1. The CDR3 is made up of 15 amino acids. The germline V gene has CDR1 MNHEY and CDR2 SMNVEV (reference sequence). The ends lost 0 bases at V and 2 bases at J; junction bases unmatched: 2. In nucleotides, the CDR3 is TGTGCCAGCAGTTTATCGGGACAGGGTACCTACGAGCAGTACTTC. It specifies CASSLSGQGTYEQYF.

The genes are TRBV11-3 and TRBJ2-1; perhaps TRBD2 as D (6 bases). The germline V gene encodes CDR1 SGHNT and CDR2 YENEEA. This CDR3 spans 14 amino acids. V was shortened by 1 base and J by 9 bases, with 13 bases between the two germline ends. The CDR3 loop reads CASSLVGAEGEQFF. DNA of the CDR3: TGTGCCAGCAGCTTAGTTGGAGCGGAGGGTGAGCAGTTCTTC.

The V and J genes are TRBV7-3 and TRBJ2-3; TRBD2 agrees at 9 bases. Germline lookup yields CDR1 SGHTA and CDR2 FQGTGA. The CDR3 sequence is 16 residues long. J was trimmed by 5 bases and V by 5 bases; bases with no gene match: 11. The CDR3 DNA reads TGTGCCAGCAGCCCCCGGGAGAGCGGGAGGTTAGATACGCAGTATTTT. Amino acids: CASSPRESGRLDTQYF.

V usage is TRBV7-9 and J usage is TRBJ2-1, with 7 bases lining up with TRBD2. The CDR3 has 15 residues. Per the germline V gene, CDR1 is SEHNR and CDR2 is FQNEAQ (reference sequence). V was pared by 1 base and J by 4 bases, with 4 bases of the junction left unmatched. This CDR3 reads CASSLDSGYYNEQFF. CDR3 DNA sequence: TGTGCCAGCAGCTTAGATAGCGGGTATTACAATGAGCAGTTCTTC.

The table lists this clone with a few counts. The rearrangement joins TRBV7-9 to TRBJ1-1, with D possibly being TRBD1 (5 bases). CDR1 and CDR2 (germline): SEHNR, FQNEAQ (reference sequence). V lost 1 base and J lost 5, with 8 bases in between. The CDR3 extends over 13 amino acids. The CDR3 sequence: CASSLGGTTEAFF. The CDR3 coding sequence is TGTGCCAGCAGCTTAGGGGGGACTACTGAAGCTTTCTTT.

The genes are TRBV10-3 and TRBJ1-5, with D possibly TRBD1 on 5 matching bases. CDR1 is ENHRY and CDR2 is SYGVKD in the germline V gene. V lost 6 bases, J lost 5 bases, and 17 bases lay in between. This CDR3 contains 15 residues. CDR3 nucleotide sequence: TGTGCCATCAGCGCGACAGTCACGGTGGATCAGCCCCAGCATTTT. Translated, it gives CAISATVTVDQPQHF.

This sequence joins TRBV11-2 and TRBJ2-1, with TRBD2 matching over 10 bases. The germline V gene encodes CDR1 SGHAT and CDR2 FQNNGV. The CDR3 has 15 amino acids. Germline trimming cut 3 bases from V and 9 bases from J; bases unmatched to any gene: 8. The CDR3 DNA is TGTGCCAGCAGCTTGACACTAGCGGGAAATGGTGAGCAGTTCTTC. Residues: CASSLTLAGNGEQFF. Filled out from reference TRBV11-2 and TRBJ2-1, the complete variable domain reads EAGVAQSPRYKIIEKRQSVAFWCNPISGHATLYWYQQILGQGPKLLIQFQNNGVVDDSQLPKDRFSAERLKGVDSTLKIQPAKLEDSAVYLCASSLTLAGNGEQFFGPGTRLTVL.

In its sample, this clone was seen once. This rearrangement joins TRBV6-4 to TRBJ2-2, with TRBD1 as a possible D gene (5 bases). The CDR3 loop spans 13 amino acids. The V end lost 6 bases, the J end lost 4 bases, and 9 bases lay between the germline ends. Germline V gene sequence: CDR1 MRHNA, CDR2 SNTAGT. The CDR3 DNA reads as TGTGCCAGCAGAAGGGGAATCACCGGGGAGCTGTTTTTT. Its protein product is CASRRGITGELFF.

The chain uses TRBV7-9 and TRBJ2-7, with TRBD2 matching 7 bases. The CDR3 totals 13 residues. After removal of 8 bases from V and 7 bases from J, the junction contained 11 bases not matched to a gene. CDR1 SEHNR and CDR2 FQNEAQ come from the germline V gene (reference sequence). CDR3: CASCRGESREQYF. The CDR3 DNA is TGTGCCAGCTGTCGGGGGGAATCTCGGGAGCAGTACTTC.

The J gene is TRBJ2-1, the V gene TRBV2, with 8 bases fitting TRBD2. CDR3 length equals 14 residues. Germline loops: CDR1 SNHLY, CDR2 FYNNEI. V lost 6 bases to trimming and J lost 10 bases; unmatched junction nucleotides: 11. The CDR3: CASSPGLDRLEQFF. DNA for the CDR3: TGTGCCAGCAGCCCGGGACTAGACCGTCTGGAGCAGTTCTTC.

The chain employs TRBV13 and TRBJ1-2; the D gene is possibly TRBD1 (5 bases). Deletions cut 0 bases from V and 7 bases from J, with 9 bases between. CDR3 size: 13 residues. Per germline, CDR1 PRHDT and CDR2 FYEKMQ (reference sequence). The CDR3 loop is CASSLGGVGGYTF. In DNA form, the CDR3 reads TGTGCCAGCAGCTTAGGAGGGGTCGGTGGCTACACCTTC.

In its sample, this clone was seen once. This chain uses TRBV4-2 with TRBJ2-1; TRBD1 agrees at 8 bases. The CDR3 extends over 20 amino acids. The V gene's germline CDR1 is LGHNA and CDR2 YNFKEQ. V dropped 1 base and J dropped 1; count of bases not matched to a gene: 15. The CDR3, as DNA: TGTGCCAGCAGCCAAGCCCGACAGGGGACGAACTCGTTTTCCTACAATGAGCAGTTCTTC. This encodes CASSQARQGTNSFSYNEQFF.

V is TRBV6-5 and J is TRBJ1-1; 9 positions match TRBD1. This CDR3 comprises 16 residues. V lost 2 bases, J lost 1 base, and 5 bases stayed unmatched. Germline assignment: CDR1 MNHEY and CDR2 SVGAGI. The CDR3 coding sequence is TGTGCCAGCAGTTACCTCCGGGACAGGGAGAACACTGAAGCTTTCTTT. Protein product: CASSYLRDRENTEAFF.

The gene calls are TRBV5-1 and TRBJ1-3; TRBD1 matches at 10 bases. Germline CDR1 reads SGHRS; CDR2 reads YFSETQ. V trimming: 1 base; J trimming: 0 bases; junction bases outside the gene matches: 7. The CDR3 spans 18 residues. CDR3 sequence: CASSLYGTGASSGNTIYF. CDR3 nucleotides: TGCGCCAGCAGCTTGTATGGGACAGGGGCGAGCTCTGGAAACACCATATATTTT. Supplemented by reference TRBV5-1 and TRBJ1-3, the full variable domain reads KAGVTQTPRYLIKTRGQQVTLSCSPISGHRSVSWYQQTPGQGLQFLFEYFSETQRNKGNFPGRFSGRQFSNSRSEMNVSTLELGDSALYLCASSLYGTGASSGNTIYFGEGSWLTVV.

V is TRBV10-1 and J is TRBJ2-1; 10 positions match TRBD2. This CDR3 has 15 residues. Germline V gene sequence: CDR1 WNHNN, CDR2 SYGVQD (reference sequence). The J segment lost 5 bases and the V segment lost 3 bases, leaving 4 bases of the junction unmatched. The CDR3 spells CASSEGLAANNEQFF. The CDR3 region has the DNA TGCGCCAGCAGTGAAGGACTAGCGGCAAACAATGAGCAGTTCTTC.

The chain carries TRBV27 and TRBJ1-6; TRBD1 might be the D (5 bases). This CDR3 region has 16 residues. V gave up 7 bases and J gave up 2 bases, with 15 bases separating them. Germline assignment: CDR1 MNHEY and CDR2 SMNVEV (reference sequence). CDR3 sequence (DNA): TGTGCCAGCACCCAACATCTAGGGGCCTATAATTCACCCCTCCACTTT. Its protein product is CASTQHLGAYNSPLHF.

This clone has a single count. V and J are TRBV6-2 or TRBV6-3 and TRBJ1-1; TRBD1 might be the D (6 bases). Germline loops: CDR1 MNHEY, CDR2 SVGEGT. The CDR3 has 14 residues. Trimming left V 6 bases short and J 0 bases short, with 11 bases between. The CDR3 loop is CASSITGMNTEAFF. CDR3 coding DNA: TGTGCCAGCAGCATAACAGGGATGAACACTGAAGCTTTCTTT.

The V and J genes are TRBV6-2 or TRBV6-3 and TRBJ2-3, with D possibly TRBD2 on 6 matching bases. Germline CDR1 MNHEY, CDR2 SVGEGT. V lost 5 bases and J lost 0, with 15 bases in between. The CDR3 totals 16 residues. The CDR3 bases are TGTGCCAGCAGTAAAACCGGGACTGCGAGCACAGATACGCAGTATTTT. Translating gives CASSKTGTASTDTQYF.

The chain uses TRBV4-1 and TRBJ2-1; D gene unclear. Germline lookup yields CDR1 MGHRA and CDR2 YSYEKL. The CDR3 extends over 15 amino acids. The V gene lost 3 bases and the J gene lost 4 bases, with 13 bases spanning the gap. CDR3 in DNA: TGCGCCAGCAGCCAGTTTGCGATCCGTTACAATGAGCAGTTCTTC. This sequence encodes CASSQFAIRYNEQFF.

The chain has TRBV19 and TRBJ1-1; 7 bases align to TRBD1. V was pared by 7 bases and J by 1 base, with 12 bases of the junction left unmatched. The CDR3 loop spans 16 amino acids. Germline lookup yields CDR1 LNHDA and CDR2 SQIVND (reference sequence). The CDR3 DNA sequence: TGTGCCAGTACCCCGGAGGGGGCCCTTGGGAACACTGAAGCTTTCTTT. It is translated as CASTPEGALGNTEAFF. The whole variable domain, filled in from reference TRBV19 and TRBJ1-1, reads DGGITQSPKYLFRKEGQNVTLSCEQNLNHDAMYWYRQDPGQGLRLIYYSQIVNDFQKGDIAEGYSVSREKKESFPLTVTSAQKNPTAFYLCASTPEGALGNTEAFFGQGTRLTVV.

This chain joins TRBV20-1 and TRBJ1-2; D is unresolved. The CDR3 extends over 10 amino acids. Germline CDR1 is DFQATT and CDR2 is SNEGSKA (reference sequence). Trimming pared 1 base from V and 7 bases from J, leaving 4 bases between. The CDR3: CSARVRGYTF. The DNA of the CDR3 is TGCAGTGCTAGAGTTCGTGGCTACACCTTC.

CDR3 amino acids: CASSQDSRNQPQHF. The CDR3 DNA follows: TGTGCCAGCTCACAGGACAGTCGGAATCAGCCCCAGCATTTT. The chain is built from TRBV18 and TRBJ1-5, with a possible D match to TRBD1 (6 bases). Trimming stripped 4 bases from V and 4 bases from J, with 11 bases between. The germline V gene encodes CDR1 KGHSH and CDR2 LQKENI. The CDR3 contains 14 residues.

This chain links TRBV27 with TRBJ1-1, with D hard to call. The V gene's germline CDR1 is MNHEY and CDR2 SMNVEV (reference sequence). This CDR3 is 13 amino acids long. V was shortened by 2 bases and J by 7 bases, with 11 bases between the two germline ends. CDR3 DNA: TGTGCCAGCAGTTTAGGGGAGGTCGGTGAAGCTTTCTTT. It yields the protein CASSLGEVGEAFF.

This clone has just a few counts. As DNA, the CDR3 is TGCGCCAGCAGTCAGGTAGACAGGCCTCAAGAGACCCAGTACTTC. Translated: CASSQVDRPQETQYF. The chain joins TRBV4-1 to TRBJ2-5, with a tentative D call TRBD1 (6 bases). The germline gives CDR1 MGHRA, CDR2 YSYEKL. The V gene lost 6 bases and the J gene lost 2 bases, with 16 bases spanning the gap. CDR3 length equals 15 residues.

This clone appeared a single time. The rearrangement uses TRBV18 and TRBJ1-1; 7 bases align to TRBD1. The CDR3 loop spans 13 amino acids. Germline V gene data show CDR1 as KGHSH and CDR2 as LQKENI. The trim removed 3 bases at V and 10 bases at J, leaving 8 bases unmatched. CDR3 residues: CASSPGQNWGAFF. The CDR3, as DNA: TGTGCCAGCTCACCGGGACAGAATTGGGGAGCTTTCTTT.

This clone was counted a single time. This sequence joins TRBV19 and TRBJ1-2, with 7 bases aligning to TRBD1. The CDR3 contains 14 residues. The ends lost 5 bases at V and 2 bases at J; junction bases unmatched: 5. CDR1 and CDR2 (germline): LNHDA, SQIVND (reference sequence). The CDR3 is CASSPSGQNYGYTF. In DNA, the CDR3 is TGTGCCAGTAGTCCCTCGGGACAGAACTATGGCTACACCTTC. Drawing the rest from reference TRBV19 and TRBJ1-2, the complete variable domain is DGGITQSPKYLFRKEGQNVTLSCEQNLNHDAMYWYRQDPGQGLRLIYYSQIVNDFQKGDIAEGYSVSREKKESFPLTVTSAQKNPTAFYLCASSPSGQNYGYTFGSGTRLTVV.

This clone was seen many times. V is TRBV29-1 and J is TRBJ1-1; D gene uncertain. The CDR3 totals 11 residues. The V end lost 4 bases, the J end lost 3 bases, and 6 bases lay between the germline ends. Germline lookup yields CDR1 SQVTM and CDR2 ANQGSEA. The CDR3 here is CSVVRHTEAFF. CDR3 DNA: TGCAGCGTTGTGCGCCACACTGAAGCTTTCTTT.

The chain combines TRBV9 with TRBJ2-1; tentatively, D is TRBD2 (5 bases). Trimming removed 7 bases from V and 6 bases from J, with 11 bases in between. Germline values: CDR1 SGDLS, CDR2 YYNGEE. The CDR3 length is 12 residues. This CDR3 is CASSGLLNEQFF. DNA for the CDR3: TGTGCCAGCTCAGGACTCCTCAATGAGCAGTTCTTC. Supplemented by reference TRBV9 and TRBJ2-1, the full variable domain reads DSGVTQTPKHLITATGQRVTLRCSPRSGDLSVYWYQQSLDQGLQFLIQYYNGEERAKGNILERFSAQQFPDLHSELNLSSLELGDSALYFCASSGLLNEQFFGPGTRLTVL.

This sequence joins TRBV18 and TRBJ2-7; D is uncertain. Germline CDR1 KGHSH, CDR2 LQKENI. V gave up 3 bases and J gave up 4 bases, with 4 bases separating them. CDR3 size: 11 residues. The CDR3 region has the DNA TGTGCCAGCTCACCCGGGTACGAGCAGTACTTC. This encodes CASSPGYEQYF.

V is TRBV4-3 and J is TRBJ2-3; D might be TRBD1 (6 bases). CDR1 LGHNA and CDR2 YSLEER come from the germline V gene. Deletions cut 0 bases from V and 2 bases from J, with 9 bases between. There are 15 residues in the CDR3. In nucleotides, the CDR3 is TGCGCCAGCAGCCAAGATGACAGGAACACAGATACGCAGTATTTT. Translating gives CASSQDDRNTDTQYF.

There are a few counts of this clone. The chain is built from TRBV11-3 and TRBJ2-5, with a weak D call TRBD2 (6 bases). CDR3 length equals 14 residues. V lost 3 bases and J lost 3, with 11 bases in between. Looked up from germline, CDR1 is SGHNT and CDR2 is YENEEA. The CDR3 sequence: CASSFGGGEETQYF. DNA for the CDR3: TGTGCCAGCAGCTTCGGGGGAGGCGAAGAGACCCAGTACTTC.